This section outlines one TCR beta chain sequence together with its context. Its antigen is currently unknown. This CDR3 has 12 residues. V was cut by 8 bases and J by 3 bases, with 9 bases left in between. Germline assignment: CDR1 MNHEY and CDR2 SMNVEV (reference sequence). Time point denoted: patch test 1, 2 weeks after DPC sensitization. Treatment reported: therapeutic diphenylcyclopropenone sensitization with weekly scalp DPC. Unfractionated whole blood was the source of the extracted total RNA. This sample was taken from a study of human T cells and chemical hapten exposure. Study as a whole: Per-sample TCR yield variability stemmed mainly from small pooled library volume differences. Study-level results: In comparison with controls, expanded TCRs gave rise to a significantly larger number of large CDR3 similarity clusters.

One entry per CDR3 protein, called by TCRdb with MiXCR from the RACE reads. Here the sample spans 65,000 to 85,000 distinct CDR3 sequences, 10% being singletons. The rearrangement joins TRBV27 to TRBJ2-3; D is unclear. The sequence was obtained from a woman aged 45-59 years with alopecia areata. Some clones in this sample may be carry-over from other donors' samples. The sample in question was whole blood, obtained in connection with sensitization to the hapten diphenylcyclopropenone (DPC). CDR3 sequence: CASGPVTDTQYF. In DNA form, the CDR3 reads TGTGCCAGCGGCCCAGTTACAGATACGCAGTATTTT.